This TCR beta chain derives from a study of T cells after yellow fever vaccination. This clonotype was picked up a small number of times. V dropped 5 bases and J dropped 3 bases, with 17 bases sitting between them. The CDR3 is 15 residues long. Germline lookup yields CDR1 SGHTA and CDR2 FQGTGA. Production of TCR cDNA was by 5'RACE template switching, which also added a universal primer site and UMIs. TCRdb reprocessed the 5' RACE reads via MiXCR and lists one record per CDR3 protein. The table shows 120,000 or so distinct CDR3 sequences, with 13% to 15% occurring only once. This rearrangement joins TRBV7-3 to TRBJ2-7; D is undetermined. The sample in question was CD8+ T cells sorted from PBMCs, obtained 5 days after the yellow fever booster vaccination. The origin of this receptor is a man aged 18 to 30 who received the YFV17D yellow fever vaccine. The CDR3 DNA reads as TGTGCCAGCAGCCTGACGTCTGGGTCAAGCTACGAGCAGTACTTC. Its translation is CASSLTSGSSYEQYF.